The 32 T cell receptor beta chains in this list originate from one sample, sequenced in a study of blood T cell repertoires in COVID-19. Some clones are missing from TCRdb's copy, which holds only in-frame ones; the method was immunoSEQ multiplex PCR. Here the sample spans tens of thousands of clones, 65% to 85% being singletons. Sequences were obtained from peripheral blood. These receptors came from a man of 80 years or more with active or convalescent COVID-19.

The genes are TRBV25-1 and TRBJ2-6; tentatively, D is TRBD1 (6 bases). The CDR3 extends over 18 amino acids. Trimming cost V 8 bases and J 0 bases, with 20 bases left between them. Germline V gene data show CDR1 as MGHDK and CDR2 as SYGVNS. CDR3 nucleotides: TGTGCCAGCCGCGGGCAGGGGAATCTCCTCTCTGGGGCCAACGTCCTGACTTTC. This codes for CASRGQGNLLSGANVLTF.

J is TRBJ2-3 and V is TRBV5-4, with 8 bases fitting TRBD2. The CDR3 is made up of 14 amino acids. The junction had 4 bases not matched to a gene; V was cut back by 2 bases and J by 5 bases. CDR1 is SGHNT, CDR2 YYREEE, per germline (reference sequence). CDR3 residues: CASSFGGVEDTQYF. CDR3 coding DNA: TGTGCCAGCAGCTTCGGGGGGGTAGAAGATACGCAGTATTTT.

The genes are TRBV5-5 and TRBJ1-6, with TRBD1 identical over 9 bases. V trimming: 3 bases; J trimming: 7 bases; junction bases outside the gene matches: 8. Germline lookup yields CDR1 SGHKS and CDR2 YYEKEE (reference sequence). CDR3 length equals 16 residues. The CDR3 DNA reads TGTGCCAGCAGCTGGACCGGGACAGGGCTAAATTCACCCCTCCACTTT. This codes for CASSWTGTGLNSPLHF.

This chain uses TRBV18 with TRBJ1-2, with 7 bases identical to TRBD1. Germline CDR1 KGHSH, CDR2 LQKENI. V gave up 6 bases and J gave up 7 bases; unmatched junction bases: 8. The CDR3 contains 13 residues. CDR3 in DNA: TGTGCCAGCTCGCCTGGGGGACAGTTTGGCTACACCTTC. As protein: CASSPGGQFGYTF. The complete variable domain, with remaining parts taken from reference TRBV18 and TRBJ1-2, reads NAGVMQNPRHLVRRRGQEARLRCSPMKGHSHVYWYRQLPEEGLKFMVYLQKENIIDESGMPKERFSAEFPKEGPSILRIQQVVRGDSAAYFCASSPGGQFGYTFGSGTRLTVV.

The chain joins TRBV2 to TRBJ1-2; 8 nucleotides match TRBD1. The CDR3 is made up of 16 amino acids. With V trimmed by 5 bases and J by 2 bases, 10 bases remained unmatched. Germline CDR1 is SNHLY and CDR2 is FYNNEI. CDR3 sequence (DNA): TGTGCCAGCAGTCTGGCAGGGGGCGCAGGGAACTATGGCTACACCTTC. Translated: CASSLAGGAGNYGYTF.

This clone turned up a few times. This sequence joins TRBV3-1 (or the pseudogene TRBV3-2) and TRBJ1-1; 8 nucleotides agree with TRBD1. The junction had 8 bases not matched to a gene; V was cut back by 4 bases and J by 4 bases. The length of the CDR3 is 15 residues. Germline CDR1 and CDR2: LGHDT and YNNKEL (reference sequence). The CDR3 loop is CASSLGYRGTTEAFF. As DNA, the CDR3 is TGTGCCAGCAGCCTGGGGTACAGGGGGACCACTGAAGCTTTCTTT.

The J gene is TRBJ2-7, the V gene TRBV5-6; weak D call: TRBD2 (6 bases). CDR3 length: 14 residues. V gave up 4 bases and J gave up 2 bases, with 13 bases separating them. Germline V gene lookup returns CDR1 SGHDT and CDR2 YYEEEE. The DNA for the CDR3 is TGTGCCAGCAGCCGCGGGACTGCGCCCTACGAGCAGTACTTC. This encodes CASSRGTAPYEQYF.

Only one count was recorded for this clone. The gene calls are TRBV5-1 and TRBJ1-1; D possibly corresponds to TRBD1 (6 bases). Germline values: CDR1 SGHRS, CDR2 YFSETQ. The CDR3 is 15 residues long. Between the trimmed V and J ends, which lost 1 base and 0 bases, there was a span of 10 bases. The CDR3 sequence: CASSLSGTMNTEAFF. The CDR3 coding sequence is TGCGCCAGCAGCTTGTCCGGGACAATGAACACTGAAGCTTTCTTT.

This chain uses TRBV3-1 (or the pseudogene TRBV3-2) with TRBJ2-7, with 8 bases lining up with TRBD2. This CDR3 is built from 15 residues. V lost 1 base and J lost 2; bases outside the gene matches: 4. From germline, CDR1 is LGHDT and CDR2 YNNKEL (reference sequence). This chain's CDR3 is CASSQVSGGPYEQYF. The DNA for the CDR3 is TGTGCCAGCAGCCAAGTCTCGGGAGGGCCCTACGAGCAGTACTTC.

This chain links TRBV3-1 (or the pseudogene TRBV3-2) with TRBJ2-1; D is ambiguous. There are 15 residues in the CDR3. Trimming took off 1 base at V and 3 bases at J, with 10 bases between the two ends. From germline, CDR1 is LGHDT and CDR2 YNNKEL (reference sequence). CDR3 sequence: CASSQATTNYNEQFF. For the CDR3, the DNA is TGTGCCAGCAGCCAAGCAACTACCAACTACAATGAGCAGTTCTTC.

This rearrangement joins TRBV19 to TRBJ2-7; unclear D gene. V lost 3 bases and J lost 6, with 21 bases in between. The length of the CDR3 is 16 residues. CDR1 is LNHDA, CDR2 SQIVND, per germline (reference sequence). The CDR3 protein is CASSMVRGAGGGEQYF. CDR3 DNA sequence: TGTGCCAGTAGTATGGTAAGAGGAGCCGGCGGCGGCGAGCAGTACTTC.

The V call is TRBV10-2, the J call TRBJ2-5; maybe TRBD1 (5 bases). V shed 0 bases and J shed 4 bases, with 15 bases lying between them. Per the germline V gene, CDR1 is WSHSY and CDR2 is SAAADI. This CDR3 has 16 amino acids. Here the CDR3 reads CASSESEKGRSETQYF. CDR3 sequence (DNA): TGCGCCAGCAGTGAGTCGGAAAAGGGGCGATCAGAGACCCAGTACTTC.

The CDR3 spells CASSYGRGATDTQYF. The CDR3 nucleotides read TGTGCCAGCAGTTACGGTAGGGGTGCCACAGATACGCAGTATTTT. This chain connects TRBV6-5 to TRBJ2-3; possibly TRBD1 for D (5 bases). Germline V CDR1 and CDR2: MNHEY, SVGAGI. V lost 2 bases and J 2 bases, leaving 11 bases between the germline ends. This CDR3 contains 15 residues.

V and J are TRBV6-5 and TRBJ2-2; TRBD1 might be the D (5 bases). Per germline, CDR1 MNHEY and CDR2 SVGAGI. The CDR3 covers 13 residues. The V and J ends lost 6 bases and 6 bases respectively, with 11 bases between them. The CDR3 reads CASRRDSPGELFF. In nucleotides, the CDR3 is TGTGCCAGCAGGAGAGACAGCCCCGGGGAGCTGTTTTTT.

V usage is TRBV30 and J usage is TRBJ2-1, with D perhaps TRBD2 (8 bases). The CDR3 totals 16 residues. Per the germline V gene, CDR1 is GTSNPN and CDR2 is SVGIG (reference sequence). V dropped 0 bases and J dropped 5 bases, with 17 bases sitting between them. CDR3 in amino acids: CAWSVQGTSLHNEQFF. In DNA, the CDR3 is TGTGCCTGGAGTGTACAGGGGACTAGTTTACACAATGAGCAGTTCTTC.

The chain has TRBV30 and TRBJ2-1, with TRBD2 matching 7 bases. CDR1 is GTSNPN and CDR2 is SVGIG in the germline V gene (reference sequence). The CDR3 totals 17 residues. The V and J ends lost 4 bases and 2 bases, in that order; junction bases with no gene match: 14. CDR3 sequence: CAWKYPVLAETYNEQFF. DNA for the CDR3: TGTGCCTGGAAGTACCCGGTTCTAGCGGAAACCTACAATGAGCAGTTCTTC.

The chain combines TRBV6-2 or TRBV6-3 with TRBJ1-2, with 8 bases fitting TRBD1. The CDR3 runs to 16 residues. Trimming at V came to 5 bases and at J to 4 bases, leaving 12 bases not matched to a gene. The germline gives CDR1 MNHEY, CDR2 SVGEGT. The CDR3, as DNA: TGTGCCAGCAGTAGAATACGGACGGGACAGGCCTATGGCTACACCTTC. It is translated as CASSRIRTGQAYGYTF.

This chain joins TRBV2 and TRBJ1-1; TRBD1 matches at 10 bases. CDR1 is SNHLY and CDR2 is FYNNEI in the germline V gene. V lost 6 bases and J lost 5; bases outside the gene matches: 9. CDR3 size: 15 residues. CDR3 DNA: TGTGCCAGCAGGGCCGACAGGGGGCGTGATACTGAAGCTTTCTTT. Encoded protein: CASRADRGRDTEAFF.

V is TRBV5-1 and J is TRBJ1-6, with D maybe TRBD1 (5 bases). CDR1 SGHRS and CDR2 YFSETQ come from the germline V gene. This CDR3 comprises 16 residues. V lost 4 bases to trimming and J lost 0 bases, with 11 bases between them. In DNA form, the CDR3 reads TGCGCCAGCAGCAGGGGCTTTAGCTCCTATAATTCACCCCTCCACTTT. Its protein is CASSRGFSSYNSPLHF.

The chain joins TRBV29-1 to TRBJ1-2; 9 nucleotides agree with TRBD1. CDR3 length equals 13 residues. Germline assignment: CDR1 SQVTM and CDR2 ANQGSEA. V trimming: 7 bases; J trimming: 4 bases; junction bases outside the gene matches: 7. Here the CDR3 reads CSAITGGSYGYTF. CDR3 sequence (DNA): TGCAGCGCCATTACAGGGGGCAGCTATGGCTACACCTTC.

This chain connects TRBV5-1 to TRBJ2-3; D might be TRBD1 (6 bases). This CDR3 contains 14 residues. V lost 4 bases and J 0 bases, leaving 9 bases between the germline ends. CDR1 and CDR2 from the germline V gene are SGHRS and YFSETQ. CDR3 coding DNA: TGCGCCAGCAGCCAGGGGTTGAGCACAGATACGCAGTATTTT. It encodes CASSQGLSTDTQYF.

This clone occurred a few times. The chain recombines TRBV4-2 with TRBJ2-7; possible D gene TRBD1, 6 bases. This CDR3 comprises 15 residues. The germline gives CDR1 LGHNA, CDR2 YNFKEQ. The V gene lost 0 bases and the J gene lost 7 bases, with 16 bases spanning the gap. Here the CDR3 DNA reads TGTGCCAGCAGCCAAGATGTCCAGGGGAGTGTGGAGCAGTACTTC. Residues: CASSQDVQGSVEQYF.

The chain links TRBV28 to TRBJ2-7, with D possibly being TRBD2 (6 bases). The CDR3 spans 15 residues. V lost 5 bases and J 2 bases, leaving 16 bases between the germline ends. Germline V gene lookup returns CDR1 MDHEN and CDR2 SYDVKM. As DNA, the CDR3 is TGTGCCAGCAGTCCCGCCGGGACTGAGACCTACGAGCAGTACTTC. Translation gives CASSPAGTETYEQYF.

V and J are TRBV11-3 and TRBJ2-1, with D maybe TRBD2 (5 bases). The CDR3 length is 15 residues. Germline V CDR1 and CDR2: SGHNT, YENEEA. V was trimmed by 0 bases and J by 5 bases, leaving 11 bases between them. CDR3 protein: CASSLDGGRNNEQFF. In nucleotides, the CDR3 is TGTGCCAGCAGCTTAGACGGAGGACGGAACAATGAGCAGTTCTTC.

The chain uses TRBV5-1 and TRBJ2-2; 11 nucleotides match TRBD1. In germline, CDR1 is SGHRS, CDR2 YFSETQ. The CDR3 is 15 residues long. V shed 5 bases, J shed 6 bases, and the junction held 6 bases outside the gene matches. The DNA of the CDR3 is TGCGCCAGCAGATCCGGGACAGGGGGACCCGGGGAGCTGTTTTTT. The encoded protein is CASRSGTGGPGELFF.

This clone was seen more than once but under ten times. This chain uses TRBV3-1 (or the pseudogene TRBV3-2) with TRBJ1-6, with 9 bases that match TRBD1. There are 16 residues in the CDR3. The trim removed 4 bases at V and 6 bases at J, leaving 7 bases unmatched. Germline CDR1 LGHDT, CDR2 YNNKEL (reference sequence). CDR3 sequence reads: CASSPGQGILNSPLHF. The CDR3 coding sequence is TGTGCCAGCAGCCCGGGACAGGGTATCCTTAATTCACCCCTCCACTTT.

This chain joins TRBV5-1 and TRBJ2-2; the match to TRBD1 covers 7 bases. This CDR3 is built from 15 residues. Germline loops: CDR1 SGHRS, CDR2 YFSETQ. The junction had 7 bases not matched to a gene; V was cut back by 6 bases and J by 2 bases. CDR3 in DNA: TGCGCCAGCACCCGGACAGGACAAAACACCGGGGAGCTGTTTTTT. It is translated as CASTRTGQNTGELFF.

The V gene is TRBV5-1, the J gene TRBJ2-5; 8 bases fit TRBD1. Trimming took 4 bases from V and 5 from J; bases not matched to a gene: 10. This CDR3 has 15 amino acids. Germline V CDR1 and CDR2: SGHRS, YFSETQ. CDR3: CASSPGQGPGETQYF. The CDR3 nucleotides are TGCGCCAGCAGCCCAGGACAGGGTCCGGGGGAGACCCAGTACTTC. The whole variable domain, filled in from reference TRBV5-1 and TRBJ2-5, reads KAGVTQTPRYLIKTRGQQVTLSCSPISGHRSVSWYQQTPGQGLQFLFEYFSETQRNKGNFPGRFSGRQFSNSRSEMNVSTLELGDSALYLCASSPGQGPGETQYFGPGTRLLVL.

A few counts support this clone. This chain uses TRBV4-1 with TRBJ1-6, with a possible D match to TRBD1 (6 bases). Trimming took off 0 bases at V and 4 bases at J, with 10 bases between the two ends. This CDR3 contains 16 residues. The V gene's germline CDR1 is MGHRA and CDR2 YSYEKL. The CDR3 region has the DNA TGCGCCAGCAGCCAAGAGGGACATTCATATAATTCACCCCTCCACTTT. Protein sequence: CASSQEGHSYNSPLHF.

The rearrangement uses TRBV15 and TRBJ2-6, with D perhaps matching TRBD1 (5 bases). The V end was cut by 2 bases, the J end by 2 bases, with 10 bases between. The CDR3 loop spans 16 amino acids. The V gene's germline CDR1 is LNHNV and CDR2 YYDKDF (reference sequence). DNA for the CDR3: TGTGCCACCAGCAGATCAGGGATTGCTGGGGCCAACGTCCTGACTTTC. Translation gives CATSRSGIAGANVLTF.

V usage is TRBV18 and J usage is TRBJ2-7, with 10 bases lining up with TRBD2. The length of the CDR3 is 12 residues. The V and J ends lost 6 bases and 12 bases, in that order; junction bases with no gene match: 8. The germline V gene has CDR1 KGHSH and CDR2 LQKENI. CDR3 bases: TGTGCCAGCTCGTTAGTTAGCGGGAGGCGGTACTTC. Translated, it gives CASSLVSGRRYF.

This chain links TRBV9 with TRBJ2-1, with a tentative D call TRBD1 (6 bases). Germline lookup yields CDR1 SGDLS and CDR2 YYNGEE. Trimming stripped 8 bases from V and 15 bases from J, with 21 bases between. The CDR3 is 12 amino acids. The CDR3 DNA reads TGTGCCAGAGGGGGAGCGGCTCGAAGGCTGTTCTTC. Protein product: CARGGAARRLFF.